The 8 T cell receptor beta chains presented below share a single source sample, sequenced in a study of blood T cell repertoires in COVID-19 (dated by TCRdb to 2019 to 2021). To prepare the library, the immunoSEQ multiplex PCR assay was applied. Held by TCRdb, this immuneACCESS table contains in-frame sequences only and omits some clones. Under half of the omission traces to an unresolved V gene where checked; the cause of the rest is unknown. In all, the sample holds roughly 290,000 clones, and around nine tenths of those were seen once. Clones ranked in the top ten supply approximately 0.84% of the sample. The sequencing sample was made of peripheral blood. These receptors were collected from a man aged 30-40 years with acute or convalescent COVID-19.

The chain couples TRBV4-2 to TRBJ2-3, with 9 nucleotides matching TRBD1. The CDR3 consists of 19 residues. CDR1 is LGHNA, CDR2 YNFKEQ, per germline. J gave up 2 bases and V 0 bases, and 12 bases lay outside the gene matches. The CDR3 DNA reads as TGTGCCAGCAGCCAAGAGGGATTTTCCGGACAGGGGTTCACAGATACGCAGTATTTT. It specifies CASSQEGFSGQGFTDTQYF.

The chain has TRBV6-5 and TRBJ1-4; a possible D gene is TRBD1 (5 bases). Trimming left V 6 bases short and J 6 bases short, with 14 bases between. The length of the CDR3 is 14 residues. Germline lookup yields CDR1 MNHEY and CDR2 SVGAGI. The CDR3 region has the DNA TGTGCCAGCAGGGTAAACGGGGGGGATGAAAAACTGTTTTTT. Its protein is CASRVNGGDEKLFF.

The chain couples TRBV4-2 to TRBJ2-7; 13 positions match TRBD2. Germline values: CDR1 LGHNA, CDR2 YNFKEQ. Unmatched junction bases numbered 4, after V lost 1 base and J lost 4 bases. CDR3 length: 16 residues. Here the CDR3 DNA reads TGTGCCAGCAGCCAAGGAGGGACTAGCGGGAATTACGAGCAGTACTTC. Translation: CASSQGGTSGNYEQYF.

This chain joins TRBV7-3 and TRBJ2-1; a weak D match, TRBD2 (8 bases). Trimming left V 5 bases short and J 12 bases short, with 17 bases between. Germline V gene sequence: CDR1 SGHTA, CDR2 FQGTGA. CDR3 length equals 13 residues. The CDR3, as DNA: TGTGCCAGCAGCATGGGACTAGACAGGGTGCAGTTCTTC. This codes for CASSMGLDRVQFF.

A word on this clone: One junction end does not reproduce the germline sequence, and a read error may be involved. The chain carries TRBV7-9 and TRBJ2-3; 14 positions agree with TRBD2. The CDR3 contains 16 residues. The germline V gene encodes CDR1 SEHNR and CDR2 FQNEAQ (reference sequence). CDR3 loop: CASSRGLAGGTDTQYF. The CDR3 DNA sequence: TGTGCCAGCAGCCGTGGACTAGCGGGAGGCACGGATACGCAGTATTTT.

The chain couples TRBV2 to TRBJ2-7; 10 positions match TRBD2. Per the germline V gene, CDR1 is SNHLY and CDR2 is FYNNEI. The CDR3 runs 15 residues. Losses at the gene ends were 8 bases for V and 2 bases for J; bases not matched to a gene: 9. The CDR3 region has the DNA TGTGCCAGCGCAAATAGCGGGGGGACTCCCTACGAGCAGTACTTC. Translated, it gives CASANSGGTPYEQYF.

CDR3 residues: CASSERGAGRFTEAFF. CDR3 bases: TGTGCCAGCAGTGAAAGGGGTGCCGGGAGGTTTACTGAAGCTTTCTTT. This sequence joins TRBV2 and TRBJ1-1; D may be TRBD1 (5 bases). Germline CDR1 and CDR2: SNHLY and FYNNEI. Trimming took off 2 bases at V and 5 bases at J, with 18 bases between the two ends. The CDR3 extends over 16 amino acids.

This clone has more than one count but fewer than ten. The rearrangement uses TRBV14 and TRBJ1-2; D remains unclear. Germline values: CDR1 SGHDN, CDR2 FVKESK. V lost 1 base and J 4 bases, leaving 13 bases between the germline ends. This CDR3 spans 15 amino acids. The DNA of the CDR3 is TGTGCCAGCAGCCAAGGGCAACCTTACCTCTATGGCTACACCTTC. Its translation: CASSQGQPYLYGYTF.